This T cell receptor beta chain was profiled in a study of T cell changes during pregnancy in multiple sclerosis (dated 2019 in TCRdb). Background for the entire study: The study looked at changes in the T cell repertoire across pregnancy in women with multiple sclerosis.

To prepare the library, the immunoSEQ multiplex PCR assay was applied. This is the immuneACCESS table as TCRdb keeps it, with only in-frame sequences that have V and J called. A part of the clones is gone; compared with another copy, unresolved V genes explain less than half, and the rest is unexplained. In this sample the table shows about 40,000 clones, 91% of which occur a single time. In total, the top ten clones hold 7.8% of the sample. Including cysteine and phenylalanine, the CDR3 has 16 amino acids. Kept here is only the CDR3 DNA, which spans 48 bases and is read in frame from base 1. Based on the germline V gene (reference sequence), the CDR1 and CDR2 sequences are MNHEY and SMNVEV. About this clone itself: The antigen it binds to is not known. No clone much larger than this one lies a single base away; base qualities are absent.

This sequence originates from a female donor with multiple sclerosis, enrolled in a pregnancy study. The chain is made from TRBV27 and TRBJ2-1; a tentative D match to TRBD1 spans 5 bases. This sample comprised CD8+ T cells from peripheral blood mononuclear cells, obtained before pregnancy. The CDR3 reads CAIGVGSPPRPNEQFF. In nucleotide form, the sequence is TGTGCAATAGGGGTAGGTAGCCCTCCCAGACCCAATGAGCAGTTCTTC.